Below, 12 T cell receptor beta chains from the same sample are listed, as sequenced in a study of blood T cell repertoires in COVID-19. Profiling relied on immunoSEQ multiplex PCR, and the TCRdb table lists in-frame clones only, not all of them. Of about 250,000 clones listed, 75% to 90% are singletons. The sequenced sample consisted of PBMCs or T cells enriched from blood (not recorded which). Every receptor here comes from a woman aged 30 to 39 with acute COVID-19.

The V and J genes are TRBV6-1 and TRBJ1-3; possibly TRBD1 for D (5 bases). CDR1 MNHNS and CDR2 SASEGT come from the germline V gene. The CDR3 runs 15 residues. V lost 3 bases and J lost 5, with 14 bases in between. The DNA of the CDR3 is TGTGCCAGCAGTGAGGTGATGACAGTCAGAAACACCATATATTTT. This codes for CASSEVMTVRNTIYF.

This clone was detected only a few times. The genes are TRBV7-9 and TRBJ2-4; 9 bases align to TRBD1. This CDR3 is built from 19 residues. Germline assignment: CDR1 SEHNR and CDR2 FQNEAQ (reference sequence). The trim removed 4 bases at V and 1 base at J, leaving 14 bases unmatched. For the CDR3, the DNA is TGTGCCAGCAGCTCCGGACAGGGGTCGTTTATGATGGCCAAAAACATTCAGTACTTC. Translation gives CASSSGQGSFMMAKNIQYF.

V and J are TRBV7-6 and TRBJ1-4; D might be TRBD1 (5 bases). V lost 5 bases and J lost 6, with 16 bases in between. Germline-derived CDR1 and CDR2 are SGHVS and FNYEAQ. The CDR3 spans 15 residues. The CDR3 nucleotides are TGTGCCAGCAGCCCGCGGCAGGGTCTGGATGAAAAACTGTTTTTT. Translating gives CASSPRQGLDEKLFF.

This clone was counted only a few times. The V gene is TRBV19, the J gene TRBJ1-2; D may be TRBD1 (5 bases). Trimming stripped 9 bases from V and 9 bases from J, with 14 bases between. The CDR3 totals 11 residues. Germline V gene sequence: CDR1 LNHDA, CDR2 SQIVND (reference sequence). The CDR3 sequence is CASRRAGSYTF. CDR3 sequence (DNA): TGTGCCAGCCGCAGGGCGGGGAGCTACACCTTC. Looking up the rest from reference TRBV19 and TRBJ1-2 gives the full variable domain: DGGITQSPKYLFRKEGQNVTLSCEQNLNHDAMYWYRQDPGQGLRLIYYSQIVNDFQKGDIAEGYSVSREKKESFPLTVTSAQKNPTAFYLCASRRAGSYTFGSGTRLTVV.

The CDR3 is CASSLRGRIGREKLFF. The CDR3 DNA reads TGTGCCAGCAGTTTGAGAGGGAGAATAGGGCGCGAAAAACTGTTTTTT. The chain couples TRBV27 to TRBJ1-4; D gene unclear. There are 16 residues in the CDR3. The germline gives CDR1 MNHEY, CDR2 SMNVEV (reference sequence). Trimming removed 3 bases at V and 8 bases at J, with 19 bases between.

The rearrangement joins TRBV24-1 to TRBJ2-3; D perhaps matches TRBD2 (7 bases). Trimming took off 4 bases at V and 3 bases at J, with 16 bases between the two ends. Germline V lookup: CDR1 KGHDR, CDR2 SFDVKD. The CDR3 covers 16 residues. DNA of the CDR3: TGTGCCACCAGTGACTACAGGGCAGCGGGGACAGATACGCAGTATTTT. It specifies CATSDYRAAGTDTQYF.

The rearrangement links TRBV24-1 to TRBJ2-2, with D perhaps matching TRBD1 (6 bases). The CDR3 has 15 residues. Looked up from germline, CDR1 is KGHDR and CDR2 is SFDVKD. The ends were cut back, 4 bases at V and 2 bases at J, with 10 bases in the middle. This chain's CDR3 is CATSDDRPNTGELFF. The CDR3 bases are TGTGCCACCAGTGACGACAGGCCCAACACCGGGGAGCTGTTTTTT.

The CDR3 region is CASSSEGAGNQPQHF. For the CDR3, the DNA is TGTGCCAGCAGCTCGGAGGGGGCCGGCAATCAGCCCCAGCATTTT. The chain uses TRBV5-6 and TRBJ1-5; TRBD1 agrees at 7 bases. The germline CDR1 and CDR2 sequences are SGHDT and YYEEEE. V lost 3 bases and J lost 2; bases outside the gene matches: 5. The CDR3 contains 15 residues.

As concerns this clone: One end of the junction fails to match germline, which may point to a read error. The chain is built from TRBV13 and TRBJ1-2, with D maybe TRBD1 (5 bases). Germline V gene sequence: CDR1 PRHDT, CDR2 FYEKMQ (reference sequence). CDR3 length: 12 residues. The CDR3 nucleotides read TGTGCCAGCAGCTTAGGCCGCGGGACCTTGGTCTTC. It yields the protein CASSLGRGTLVF.

The J gene is TRBJ1-2, the V gene TRBV7-9; D not resolved. Germline-derived CDR1 and CDR2 are SEHNR and FQNEAQ (reference sequence). The CDR3 extends over 15 amino acids. Trimming removed 1 base at V and 6 bases at J, with 15 bases between. Here the CDR3 DNA reads TGTGCCAGCAGCTTAGATGGTCGGGGTACGGATGGCTACACCTTC. It specifies CASSLDGRGTDGYTF.

V is TRBV20-1 and J is TRBJ2-7, with a tentative D call TRBD2 (7 bases). The CDR3 covers 14 residues. Trimming cost V 3 bases and J 6 bases, with 18 bases left between them. Germline V gene sequence: CDR1 DFQATT, CDR2 SNEGSKA (reference sequence). This CDR3 reads CSASLAGGHSEQYF. The CDR3 DNA reads as TGCAGTGCTAGTTTGGCCGGGGGGCATTCCGAGCAGTACTTC.

The chain carries TRBV5-1 and TRBJ1-2; D is possibly TRBD1 (5 bases). Germline V gene lookup returns CDR1 SGHRS and CDR2 YFSETQ. Between the trimmed V and J ends, which lost 0 bases and 0 bases, there was a span of 9 bases. The CDR3 is 15 amino acids. The CDR3 loop reads CASSLVPGTNYGYTF. CDR3 in DNA: TGCGCCAGCAGCTTGGTCCCAGGGACTAACTATGGCTACACCTTC.